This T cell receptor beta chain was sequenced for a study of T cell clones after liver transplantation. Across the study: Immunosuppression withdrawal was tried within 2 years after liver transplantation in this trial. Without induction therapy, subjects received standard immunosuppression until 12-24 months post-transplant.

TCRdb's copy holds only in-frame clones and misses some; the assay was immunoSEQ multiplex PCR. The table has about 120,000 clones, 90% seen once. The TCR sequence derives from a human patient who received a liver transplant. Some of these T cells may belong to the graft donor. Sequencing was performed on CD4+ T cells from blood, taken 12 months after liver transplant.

CDR3 in amino acids: CASSALQGAQADTQYF. CDR3 nucleotide sequence: TGTGCCAGCAGTGCCTTACAGGGGGCGCAAGCAGATACGCAGTATTTT. V usage is TRBV6-1 and J usage is TRBJ2-3; 9 bases map to TRBD1. With 4 bases clipped from V and 4 bases from J, the junction kept 9 bases outside the gene matches. The CDR3 length is 16 residues. Germline V gives CDR1 MNHNS, CDR2 SASEGT.